The 18 T cell receptor beta chains in this list originate from one sample, sequenced in a study of Graves' ophthalmopathy and Graves' hyperthyroidism. Amplification of TCR beta CDR3 regions used RNA transcripts. Second-round multiplex PCR came after a first-round RT-PCR that employed HTBI primers. TCRdb itself ran the multiplex PCR reads through MiXCR, one entry per CDR3 protein. The sample shows 500,000 to 600,000 distinct CDR3 sequences, just under 40% of them seen only once. The sequencing input was peripheral blood or thyroid tissue (not recorded which). All receptors derive from an adult man with Graves' hyperthyroidism.

The table lists this clonotype with a few counts. V usage is TRBV5-1 and J usage is TRBJ2-2; D possibly corresponds to TRBD1 (6 bases). Germline-derived CDR1 and CDR2 are SGHRS and YFSETQ. Trimming cost V 0 bases and J 4 bases, with 16 bases left between them. This CDR3 is 17 amino acids long. CDR3: CASSLALLQGTTGELFF. The DNA for the CDR3 is TGCGCCAGCAGCTTGGCCCTTTTACAGGGTACCACCGGGGAGCTGTTTTTT.

The CDR3 is CATRGSGSGDNEQFF. The CDR3, as DNA: TGTGCCACCCGGGGAAGCGGGAGTGGCGACAATGAGCAGTTCTTC. The chain employs TRBV10-3 and TRBJ2-7; 8 nucleotides align to TRBD2. The DNA end is a closer match to TRBJ2-1, so the J assignment may be wrong. Germline V CDR1 and CDR2: ENHRY, SYGVKD. This CDR3 has 15 residues.

This clonotype was recorded many times. This chain uses TRBV7-8 with TRBJ2-7; possible D gene TRBD1, 6 bases. CDR1 is SGHVS and CDR2 is FQNEAQ in the germline V gene. This CDR3 is 14 amino acids long. The germline V and J ends were trimmed by 5 bases and 1 base, with 12 bases remaining between them. CDR3 amino acids: CASSNTGPSYEQYF. As DNA, the CDR3 is TGTGCCAGCAGCAACACAGGGCCATCCTACGAGCAGTACTTC. Variable domain in full (rest from reference TRBV7-8 and TRBJ2-7): GAGVSQSPRYKVAKRGQDVALRCDPISGHVSLFWYQQALGQGPEFLTYFQNEAQLDKSGLPSDRFFAERPEGSVSTLKIQRTQQEDSAVYLCASSNTGPSYEQYFGPGTRLTVT.

The chain combines TRBV20-1 with TRBJ1-5; TRBD1 is a possible D gene (5 bases). Trimming left V 3 bases short and J 2 bases short, with 17 bases between. The germline V gene has CDR1 DFQATT and CDR2 SNEGSKA (reference sequence). CDR3 length: 16 amino acids. The CDR3 region is CSASPSGDAGNQPQHF. For the CDR3, the DNA is TGCAGTGCTAGCCCCAGCGGGGACGCGGGCAATCAGCCCCAGCATTTT.

The chain employs TRBV9 and TRBJ2-1, with TRBD2 identical over 7 bases. CDR3 length equals 13 residues. Germline-derived CDR1 and CDR2 are SGDLS and YYNGEE. The trim removed 4 bases at V and 6 bases at J, leaving 4 bases unmatched. CDR3 region: CASSPREFNEQFF. The CDR3 bases are TGTGCCAGCAGCCCGCGGGAGTTCAATGAGCAGTTCTTC.

This chain links TRBV20-1 with TRBJ2-2; D not certain. The CDR3 runs to 11 residues. Germline assignment: CDR1 DFQATT and CDR2 SNEGSKA (reference sequence). V shed 0 bases and J shed 8 bases, with 4 bases lying between them. As DNA, the CDR3 is TGCAGTGCTAGAGATCAAGGGGAGCTGTTTTTT. As protein: CSARDQGELFF.

Remarks on this clonotype: This could be a read error, since a much larger clone is one nucleotide away. This rearrangement joins TRBV5-1 to TRBJ1-1, with 10 bases matching TRBD1. CDR3 size: 14 residues. Germline V gene sequence: CDR1 SGHRS, CDR2 YFSETQ. The CDR3 spells CASGLDRGDTEAFF. The DNA for the CDR3 is TGCGCCAGCGGCTTGGACAGGGGGGACACTGAAGCTTTCTTT.

This clonotype was detected ten times or more. The chain links TRBV6-5 to TRBJ1-1; D is uncertain. The CDR3 covers 14 residues. V gave up 8 bases and J gave up 2 bases, with 15 bases separating them. Germline values: CDR1 MNHEY, CDR2 SVGAGI. The CDR3 DNA reads TGTGCCAGCCGTGAACAGCTTATCAACACTGAAGCTTTCTTT. Amino acid sequence: CASREQLINTEAFF.

This clonotype was picked up a small number of times. The chain employs TRBV6-1 and TRBJ2-7; D gene ambiguous. This CDR3 has 11 residues. Germline V gene lookup returns CDR1 MNHNS and CDR2 SASEGT. V lost 7 bases, J lost 7 bases, and 11 bases lay in between. DNA for the CDR3: TGTGCCAGCAACACCCTGTGGGAGCAGTACTTC. This sequence encodes CASNTLWEQYF.

Remarks on this clonotype: This is likely a read error, given that the CDR3 carries no conserved phenylalanine or tryptophan at its end. The V gene is TRBV7-3, the J gene TRBJ1-5; possibly TRBD1 for D (5 bases). CDR3 length equals 14 residues. V dropped 6 bases and J dropped 7 bases, with 16 bases sitting between them. CDR1 SGHTA and CDR2 FQGTGA come from the germline V gene. The DNA for the CDR3 is TGTGCCAGCAGTCTAGGGGTTTCGGGACAGCCCCAGCATCTT. Protein sequence: CASSLGVSGQPQHL.

Many counts were recorded for this clonotype. Relative to the germline gene, one junction end is altered; a read error may explain this. Here the CDR3 DNA reads TGTGCTAGCAGCCCCGGGACAGGGCACACCGGGGAGCTGTTTTTT. Protein: CASSPGTGHTGELFF. This rearrangement joins TRBV7-7 to TRBJ2-2; 9 bases map to TRBD1. Germline V gene sequence: CDR1 SSHAT, CDR2 FNYEAQ (reference sequence). The CDR3 runs 15 residues.

As regards this clonotype: A much larger clone lies one base from this, so it may be a read error. The final CDR3 position lacks the conserved phenylalanine or tryptophan, pointing to a likely read error. V usage is TRBV9 and J usage is TRBJ1-2, with TRBD1 matching over 8 bases. CDR1 is SGDLS, CDR2 YYNGEE, per germline. This CDR3 spans 14 amino acids. V lost 4 bases to trimming and J lost 4 bases; unmatched junction nucleotides: 6. The CDR3 DNA sequence: TGTGCCAGCAGCTTCACAGGGGGAGGCTATGGCTACACCCTC. It codes for CASSFTGGGYGYTL.

A remark on this clonotype: This may arise from a read error, as a much more abundant clone is one base away. This chain joins TRBV19 and TRBJ1-2; D is unresolved. V lost 5 bases, J lost 1 base, and 11 bases lay in between. The germline V gene has CDR1 LNHDA and CDR2 SQIVND (reference sequence). This CDR3 has 14 amino acids. The CDR3 loop reads CASSVRRVNYGYTF. DNA for the CDR3: TGTGCCAGTAGTGTCCGAAGAGTTAACTATGGCTACACCTTC.

This clonotype was seen ten or more times. One end of the junction fails to match germline, which may point to a read error. This chain connects TRBV4-1 to TRBJ1-5, with TRBD1 identical over 9 bases. The CDR3 has 14 residues. Germline CDR1 is MGHRA and CDR2 is YSYEKL. The CDR3 DNA reads as TGTGCCAGCAGTACAGGGGGCGCGGATCAGCCCCAGCATTTT. It is translated as CASSTGGADQPQHF.

On this clonotype: Just one base apart from a much larger clone, this may be a read error. The chain carries TRBV5-1 and TRBJ2-7; 11 nucleotides agree with TRBD2. From germline, CDR1 is SGHRS and CDR2 YFSETQ. This CDR3 contains 16 residues. In DNA form, the CDR3 reads TGCGCCGGCAGCTTGGGAGGGACTAGCGGTCTCTACGAGCAGTACTTC. It yields the protein CAGSLGGTSGLYEQYF.

J is TRBJ1-2 and V is TRBV2; 9 bases fit TRBD1. Trimming at V came to 7 bases and at J to 3 bases, leaving 3 bases not matched to a gene. The CDR3 length is 13 residues. Germline CDR1 reads SNHLY; CDR2 reads FYNNEI. CDR3 nucleotide sequence: TGTGCCAGCACTGGGGACAGGGACTATGGCTACACCTTC. Encoded protein: CASTGDRDYGYTF.

As for this clonotype: Mismatch with germline at one junction end may stem from a read error. This chain connects TRBV7-7 to TRBJ2-7; TRBD1 agrees at 7 bases. The CDR3 has 15 amino acids. The germline gives CDR1 SSHAT, CDR2 FNYEAQ (reference sequence). CDR3 DNA: TGTGCTAGCAGCCGGGCAGGGGGAACTGGCTACGAGCAGTACTTC. The encoded protein is CASSRAGGTGYEQYF.

The V call is TRBV12-3 or TRBV12-4, the J call TRBJ2-7; D not resolved. The CDR3 runs 12 residues. V lost 3 bases and J lost 6, with 9 bases in between. In DNA form, the CDR3 reads TGTGCCAGCAGTTTCTCGGTCGCCGAGCAGTACTTC. Encoded protein: CASSFSVAEQYF.